This T cell receptor (beta chain) was identified during a study of shared clonotypes between healthy human individuals. Study overall: The donors, two women and three men, were aged 18 to 49.

Both subsets, CD45RA+ naive and CD45RA-negative memory, were split from the CD4+ cells. Data came from immunoSEQ multiplex PCR; TCRdb stores just in-frame clones and leaves some out. The table has around 2.5 million clones, 93% seen once. The study's findings and limits: Rarefaction demonstrated incomplete sorted-subset sequencing despite large depth.

As concerns this clone: Its antigen is currently unknown. Within the sample, other DNA sequences also encode this same CDR3.

The CDR3 extends over 12 amino acids. The V gene lost 5 bases and the J gene lost 7 bases, with 12 bases spanning the gap. CDR1 is SGHTA and CDR2 is FQGNSA in the germline V gene. The sequence derives from a man younger than 30 in good health. Some clones in this sample may be carry-over from other donors' samples. The chain employs TRBV7-2 and TRBJ2-7, with D possibly TRBD2 on 5 matching bases. Specimen: naive CD4+ T cells from PBMCs. Subset in this sample: CD45RA+ positively selected. CDR3 sequence: CASSLGEGEQYF. In DNA form, the CDR3 reads TGTGCCAGCAGCCTAGGCGAGGGTGAGCAGTACTTC.